What follows are 20 T cell receptor beta chains derived from one specimen sequenced in a study of molecular identifiers for immune sequencing clone quantification. Each CDR3 protein is one row after TCRdb ran MiXCR on the PCR reads. The table lists a few hundred thousand distinct CDR3 sequences, 20% to 25% of them singletons. Sequences were obtained from naive CD8+ T cells from blood, with Jurkat cell RNA spiked in. Subset reported: FACS-sorted CD8+CD4-CCR7+CD45RA+ naive T cells. The receptors here all came from a human donor in good health. Some libraries in this study had Jurkat cell RNA spiked in.

The CDR3 loop is CASSHKRGYEQYF. The CDR3 nucleotides read TGTGCCAGCAGCCACAAGAGGGGCTACGAGCAGTACTTC. The genes are TRBV13 and TRBJ2-7, with D perhaps matching TRBD1 or TRBD2 (5 bases each). The CDR3 consists of 13 residues. Germline-derived CDR1 and CDR2 are PRHDT and FYEKMQ (reference sequence). Trimming took off 5 bases at V and 3 bases at J, with 11 bases between the two ends.

V and J are TRBV7-7 and TRBJ2-2; D might be TRBD1 or TRBD2, each matching 6 bases. The CDR3 runs to 18 residues. Trimming took 5 bases from V and 6 from J, leaving 25 bases between them. Germline CDR1 reads SSHAT; CDR2 reads FNYEAQ (reference sequence). The CDR3 DNA follows: TGTGCCAGCAGCCAACTTGCCGGGGGCGCGGGAATCGCCGGGGAGCTGTTTTTT. This sequence encodes CASSQLAGGAGIAGELFF.

This clonotype has just a few counts. The rearrangement joins TRBV20-1 to TRBJ1-5; D is ambiguous. The CDR3 is made up of 15 amino acids. V gave up 3 bases and J gave up 0 bases, with 12 bases separating them. Looked up from germline, CDR1 is DFQATT and CDR2 is SNEGSKA (reference sequence). CDR3 loop: CSASPGPDSNQPQHF. For the CDR3, the DNA is TGCAGTGCTAGCCCAGGACCCGATAGCAATCAGCCCCAGCATTTT.

About this clonotype: A much larger clone lies one base from this, so it may be a read error. J is TRBJ2-3 and V is TRBV6-2 or TRBV6-3, with D maybe TRBD2 (5 bases). The CDR3 is made up of 15 amino acids. Germline values: CDR1 MNHEY, CDR2 SVGEGT. Trimming pared 0 bases from V and 6 bases from J, leaving 13 bases between. Here the CDR3 reads CASSYSDYPSDTQYF. In DNA form, the CDR3 reads TGTGCCAGCAGTTACTCTGACTACCCGAGTGATACGCAGTATTTT.

Remarks on this clonotype: This may come from a read error, since a much larger clone is one base off. The rearrangement uses TRBV4-1 and TRBJ1-5; D unclear. The CDR3 consists of 15 residues. CDR1 is MGHRA and CDR2 is YSYEKL in the germline V gene. V gave up 6 bases and J gave up 7 bases, with 19 bases separating them. The CDR3 region has the DNA TGCGCCAGCAGACAACAAGACAAGGAGGGACAGCCCCAGCATTTT. Translated: CASRQQDKEGQPQHF.

The sample holds many counts of this clonotype. The rearrangement uses TRBV20-1 and TRBJ2-7; D is unclear. Trimming removed 3 bases at V and 0 bases at J, with 9 bases between. This CDR3 has 13 residues. Germline-derived CDR1 and CDR2 are DFQATT and SNEGSKA (reference sequence). For the CDR3, the DNA is TGCAGTGCTAGGGCCCCTTACTCCTACGAGCAGTACTTC. It translates to CSARAPYSYEQYF.

The chain couples TRBV12-3 or TRBV12-4 to TRBJ2-2; tentative D call: TRBD1 (5 bases). This CDR3 comprises 14 residues. Trimming removed 1 base at V and 3 bases at J, with 6 bases between. Here the CDR3 DNA reads TGTGCCAGCAGTTTAGGGGGCGACACCGGGGAGCTGTTTTTT. Translation: CASSLGGDTGELFF.

This clonotype was counted at least ten times. The junction and the germline gene differ at one end; a read error may be behind it. The rearrangement joins TRBV6-5 to TRBJ2-3, with 7 bases lining up with TRBD1. CDR1 and CDR2 from the germline V gene are MNHEY and SVGAGI. The length of the CDR3 is 15 residues. The CDR3 nucleotides are TGCGCCAGCAGCTCCACCGGGACAGGCACAGATACGCAGTATTTT. Its protein is CASSSTGTGTDTQYF.

This clonotype was detected ten times or more. This chain joins TRBV4-3 and TRBJ2-7; TRBD1 matches at 7 bases. Germline trimming cut 0 bases from V and 3 bases from J; bases unmatched to any gene: 2. Looked up from germline, CDR1 is LGHNA and CDR2 is YSLEER. The CDR3 runs to 14 residues. CDR3 in DNA: TGCGCCAGCAGCCAAGATGACAGGGACTACGAGCAGTACTTC. Its protein is CASSQDDRDYEQYF.

This clonotype was counted ten times or more. The rearrangement joins TRBV20-1 to TRBJ1-4, with D perhaps matching TRBD1 (5 bases). Trimming removed 6 bases at V and 3 bases at J, with 20 bases between. CDR1 is DFQATT and CDR2 is SNEGSKA in the germline V gene (reference sequence). The CDR3 extends over 16 amino acids. The CDR3 nucleotides read TGCAGTGCCAAGAACGGGGGTAGGGGAGCTAATGAAAAACTGTTTTTT. Amino acids: CSAKNGGRGANEKLFF.

This clonotype was seen many times. The chain combines TRBV12-3 or TRBV12-4 with TRBJ1-3; possibly TRBD1 for D (5 bases). This CDR3 is 15 amino acids long. V shed 10 bases and J shed 1 base, with 17 bases lying between them. CDR3 nucleotides: TGTGCCAACGAACACCGGACACCATCTGGAAACACCATATATTTT. Encoded protein: CANEHRTPSGNTIYF.

The rearrangement links TRBV28 to TRBJ1-5, with TRBD1 matching over 7 bases. This CDR3 spans 15 amino acids. Trimming cost V 2 bases and J 4 bases; bases outside gene matches: 5. CDR1 and CDR2 from the germline V gene are MDHEN and SYDVKM. Here the CDR3 reads CASSLTGTANQPQHF. The CDR3 DNA is TGTGCCAGCAGTTTAACAGGGACAGCGAATCAGCCCCAGCATTTT.

This clonotype was observed a few times. This chain links TRBV19 with TRBJ2-2, with 7 bases that match TRBD1. The CDR3 is made up of 11 amino acids. The J segment lost 11 bases and the V segment lost 5 bases, leaving 2 bases of the junction unmatched. The germline gives CDR1 LNHDA, CDR2 SQIVND (reference sequence). DNA for the CDR3: TGTGCCAGTAGTCGAGGGGGCGAGCTGTTTTTT. This translates into CASSRGGELFF.

This chain joins TRBV27 and TRBJ2-5; D is uncertain. V dropped 3 bases and J dropped 2 bases, with 10 bases sitting between them. The germline V gene encodes CDR1 MNHEY and CDR2 SMNVEV (reference sequence). This CDR3 region has 14 residues. The CDR3 loop reads CASSFRGLQETQYF. As DNA, the CDR3 is TGTGCCAGCAGTTTCCGCGGCCTTCAAGAGACCCAGTACTTC.

This clonotype showed up many times. This chain joins TRBV20-1 and TRBJ1-4; TRBD1 might be the D (5 bases). V dropped 6 bases and J dropped 4 bases, with 12 bases sitting between them. The CDR3 covers 13 residues. The germline gives CDR1 DFQATT, CDR2 SNEGSKA (reference sequence). The CDR3 DNA sequence: TGCAGTGCGAGTTGGGGGAGTAATGAAAAACTGTTTTTT. It codes for CSASWGSNEKLFF.

The chain couples TRBV4-1 to TRBJ1-1; D is unclear. The V gene lost 0 bases and the J gene lost 4 bases, with 6 bases spanning the gap. Germline CDR1 reads MGHRA; CDR2 reads YSYEKL. There are 13 residues in the CDR3. The CDR3 loop is CASSQDLITEAFF. The CDR3 nucleotides are TGCGCCAGCAGCCAAGATCTCATCACTGAAGCTTTCTTT.

This clonotype was counted ten times or more. The chain uses TRBV27 and TRBJ2-7; tentative D call: TRBD1 (6 bases). There are 13 residues in the CDR3. V dropped 1 base and J dropped 3 bases, with 7 bases sitting between them. Looked up from germline, CDR1 is MNHEY and CDR2 is SMNVEV (reference sequence). Written as DNA, the CDR3 is TGTGCCAGCAGTTTATTAGGGGGCTACGAGCAGTACTTC. It specifies CASSLLGGYEQYF.

This clonotype was observed once. A much larger clonotype is one base distant, so this may be a read error. This chain links TRBV4-1 with TRBJ1-1; no firm D call. Trimming left V 4 bases short and J 5 bases short, with 14 bases between. The germline gives CDR1 MGHRA, CDR2 YSYEKL. The CDR3 runs 14 residues. The CDR3, as DNA: TGCGCCAGCAGCCCCCCTTCGGTCGGGACTGAAGCTTTCTTT. The encoded protein is CASSPPSVGTEAFF.

Remarks on this clonotype: This may be a read error: a much more frequent sequence differs by one nucleotide. The conserved final phenylalanine or tryptophan is absent from the CDR3, which likely points to a read error. The chain couples TRBV9 to TRBJ2-3, with 7 bases matching TRBD1. The V gene end was trimmed by 3 bases and the J gene end by 0 bases; junction bases not matched to a gene: 10. The CDR3 has 17 amino acids. The germline gives CDR1 SGDLS, CDR2 YYNGEE. DNA of the CDR3: TGTGCCAGCAGCGCCAGACAGGGAAGATCTAGCACAGATACGCAGTATTCT. Its protein is CASSARQGRSSTDTQYS.

In its sample, this clonotype was seen many times. V usage is TRBV5-8 and J usage is TRBJ2-3, with D perhaps given as TRBD1 or TRBD2 (5 bases each). Germline V gene lookup returns CDR1 SGHTS and CDR2 YDEGEE. Between the trimmed V and J ends, which lost 2 bases and 1 base, there was a span of 11 bases. This CDR3 contains 15 residues. CDR3 DNA sequence: TGTGCCAGCAGCTTCGGGGCAGCGGGCACAGATACGCAGTATTTT. It encodes CASSFGAAGTDTQYF. Full variable domain (outside the CDR3, taken from reference TRBV5-8 and TRBJ2-3): EAGVTQSPTHLIKTRGQQATLRCSPISGHTSVYWYQQALGLGLQFLLWYDEGEERNRGNFPPRFSGRQFPNYSSELNVNALELEDSALYLCASSFGAAGTDTQYFGPGTRLTVL.